Listed below are T cell receptor beta chains from one sample, sequenced in a study of control samples from healthy donors and cancer patients. Using immunoSEQ multiplex PCR, the repertoire was profiled, and TCRdb retains in-frame clones only, with some absent. This sample yields about 190,000 clones, of which roughly nine tenths are seen a single time; 1.5% to 2% belongs to the top ten. The specimen sequenced was blood. The receptor set was obtained from a man aged 25 to 45 in good health. Both conserved end residues are part of each CDR3. D genes are given only for firm matches. Where a row states a size, it is once, few, many or the class of an expanded clone; other rows omit it.

>TRBJ1-3|NA|NA|11|TRBV6-5
CASSYGNTIYF
TGTGCCAGCAGTTACGGAAACACCATATATTTT
>TRBJ2-5|NA|NA|14|TRBV11-2
CASSWGREQETQYF
TGTGCCAGCAGCTGGGGGCGGGAACAAGAGACCCAGTACTTC
>TRBJ2-7|NA|TRBD1|14|TRBV13
CASSLGRDRDEQYF
TGTGCCAGCAGCTTAGGGCGGGACAGGGACGAGCAGTACTTC
>TRBJ2-7|once|TRBD1|15|TRBV9
CASSVAGQKNDEQYF
TGTGCCAGCAGCGTAGCGGGACAGAAAAATGACGAGCAGTACTTC
>TRBJ2-7|few|NA|12|TRBV19
CASSPSIGEQYF
TGTGCCAGTAGTCCTTCGATCGGCGAGCAGTACTTC
>TRBJ1-6|once|NA|15|TRBV20-1
CSASTRNRVGSPLHF
TGCAGTGCTAGTACCCGGAACAGGGTAGGGTCACCCCTCCACTTT
>TRBJ1-1|NA|NA|14|TRBV6-6
CASSSSKGNTEAFF
TGTGCCAGCAGTTCATCGAAGGGGAACACTGAAGCTTTCTTT
>TRBJ2-7|NA|NA|14|TRBV11-2
CASSAGQRPGEQYF
TGTGCCAGCAGCGCGGGACAGCGCCCGGGGGAGCAGTACTTC
>TRBJ2-3|NA|NA|10|TRBV29-1
CSVDSDTQYF
TGCAGCGTTGATAGCGATACGCAGTATTTT
>TRBJ1-6|NA|TRBD1|16|TRBV15
CATSRDETGFYSPLHF
TGTGCCACCAGCAGAGATGAGACAGGGTTTTATTCACCCCTCCACTTT
>TRBJ2-1|NA|NA|15|TRBV5-1
CASSLAVGTYNEQFF
TGCGCCAGCAGCTTGGCGGTCGGGACCTACAATGAGCAGTTCTTC
>TRBJ1-4|NA|NA|15|TRBV7-9
CASSLGQAHNEKLFF
TGTGCCAGCAGCTTAGGGCAGGCGCATAATGAAAAACTGTTTTTT
>TRBJ1-2|once|TRBD1|15|TRBV5-1
CASSLEGGADYGYTF
TGCGCCAGCAGCTTGGAAGGGGGCGCGGACTATGGCTACACCTTC
>TRBJ1-5|NA|NA|19|TRBV5-8
CASSRGLTGLPSGNQPQHF
TGTGCCAGCAGCAGGGGGTTAACAGGGTTACCATCAGGCAATCAGCCCCAGCATTTT
>TRBJ1-3|NA|NA|14|TRBV7-3
CASSLHGAGNTIYF
TGTGCCAGCAGCCTACACGGAGCTGGAAACACCATATATTTT
>TRBJ2-7|few|NA|13|TRBV6-5
CASTPGDGYEQYF
TGTGCCAGCACCCCAGGGGATGGCTACGAGCAGTACTTC
>TRBJ2-3|NA|TRBD2|14|TRBV5-4
CASSSRGDADTQYF
TGTGCCAGCAGCTCGCGGGGGGATGCAGATACGCAGTATTTT
>TRBJ1-3|few|NA|14|TRBV19
CASSAGTEGNTIYF
TGTGCCAGTAGTGCCGGGACTGAAGGAAACACCATATATTTT
>TRBJ1-2|few|TRBD1|14|TRBV6-5
CASSYGRGIDGYTF
TGTGCCAGCAGTTACGGCAGGGGGATCGATGGCTACACCTTC
>TRBJ1-2|NA|NA|12|TRBV6-6
CASRKETTGYTF
TGTGCCAGCAGAAAGGAGACTACTGGCTACACCTTC
>TRBJ2-2|NA|TRBD1|15|TRBV30
CAWSNGQGLGGELFF
TGTGCCTGGAGTAACGGACAGGGGTTGGGCGGGGAGCTGTTTTTT
>TRBJ1-2|NA|NA|13|TRBV29-1
CSVEDQWTLGYTF
TGCAGCGTTGAAGATCAATGGACCTTGGGCTACACCTTC
>TRBJ1-4|once|NA|15|TRBV6-5
CASSYGADSNEKLFF
TGTGCCAGCAGTTACGGGGCAGACTCAAATGAAAAACTGTTTTTT
>TRBJ1-3|NA|NA|13|TRBV11-3
CASSLMKGNTIYF
TGTGCCAGCAGCTTAATGAAGGGAAACACCATATATTTT
>TRBJ1-5|NA|NA|16|TRBV4-2
CASSQDERGSWQPQHF
TGTGCCAGCAGCCAAGACGAACGAGGGTCGTGGCAGCCCCAGCATTTT
>TRBJ2-7|NA|TRBD2|12|TRBV3-1/TRBV3-2
CASSRGGYEQYF
TGTGCCAGCAGCCGCGGGGGGTACGAGCAGTACTTC
>TRBJ2-3|NA|TRBD2|16|TRBV11-3
CASSSGQRGVLGTQYF
TGTGCCAGCAGCTCCGGCCAGCGGGGGGTCCTGGGTACGCAGTATTTT
>TRBJ2-7|few|NA|14|TRBV12-5
CASGSERAKYEQYF
TGTGCTAGTGGTTCTGAACGCGCAAAGTACGAGCAGTACTTC
>TRBJ2-7|NA|NA|14|TRBV5-1
CASSLMASSYEQYF
TGCGCCAGCAGCTTGATGGCCAGTTCCTACGAGCAGTACTTC
>TRBJ2-2|once|NA|14|TRBV4-2
CASSQERLIGELFF
TGTGCCAGCAGCCAAGAGAGACTAATCGGGGAGCTGTTTTTT
>TRBJ1-4|NA|NA|15|TRBV7-6
CASSPSPAPDEKLFF
TGTGCCAGCAGCCCATCACCAGCCCCTGATGAAAAACTGTTTTTT
>TRBJ2-1|NA|NA|14|TRBV24-1
CATSDLPFTGEQFF
TGTGCCACCAGTGATTTGCCCTTCACGGGTGAGCAGTTCTTC
>TRBJ2-1|NA|NA|13|TRBV7-9
CASNLGTTDEQFF
TGTGCCAGCAACCTGGGGACGACGGATGAGCAGTTCTTC
>TRBJ2-2|NA|TRBD2|18|TRBV4-2
CASSLKEAGLDNAGELFF
TGTGCCAGCAGCCTCAAGGAAGCGGGACTAGATAACGCCGGGGAGCTGTTTTTT
>TRBJ2-7|NA|TRBD2|18|TRBV11-2
CASSPDGFSGGTMYEQYF
TGTGCCAGCAGTCCGGACGGGTTTAGCGGGGGGACGATGTACGAGCAGTACTTC
>TRBJ2-3|NA|TRBD1|15|TRBV10-1
CASSDGTGDTDTQYF
TGCGCCAGCAGTGATGGGACAGGGGATACAGATACGCAGTATTTT
>TRBJ1-4|NA|NA|15|TRBV7-9
CASSLDPISSEKLFF
TGTGCCAGCAGCTTGGACCCCATAAGTTCTGAAAAACTGTTTTTT
>TRBJ2-1|NA|NA|14|TRBV2
CASIRDGSYNEQFF
TGTGCCAGCATACGGGACGGATCGTACAATGAGCAGTTCTTC
>TRBJ1-2|NA|NA|16|TRBV27
CASSGHRRGLNYGYTF
TGTGCCAGCAGTGGGCACCGACGCGGCCTTAACTATGGCTACACCTTC
>TRBJ2-3|NA|NA|18|TRBV5-1
CASSPRASRGEGTDTQYF
TGCGCCAGCAGCCCGAGGGCTAGCAGGGGGGAGGGCACAGATACGCAGTATTTT
>TRBJ1-5|NA|NA|13|TRBV15
CATSRGSGQPQHF
TGTGCCACCAGCAGGGGTTCGGGGCAGCCCCAGCATTTT
>TRBJ2-7|NA|NA|17|TRBV13
CASSLALRSGFHHEQYF
TGTGCCAGCAGCTTAGCCCTACGGTCAGGGTTTCACCACGAGCAGTACTTC
>TRBJ1-5|NA|NA|17|TRBV15
CATSRDILSGTHQPQHF
TGTGCCACCAGCAGAGACATCCTGAGCGGGACCCATCAGCCCCAGCATTTT
>TRBJ2-3|NA|NA|14|TRBV27
CASRTLGGTDTQYF
TGTGCCAGCAGGACACTAGGGGGTACAGATACGCAGTATTTT
>TRBJ2-3|once|TRBD2|16|TRBV4-2
CASSLIRGGGTDTQYF
TGTGCCAGCAGCCTTATTCGGGGGGGCGGCACAGATACGCAGTATTTT
>TRBJ2-3|NA|TRBD2|18|TRBV9
CASSAGTSGAPSTDTQYF
TGTGCCAGCAGCGCGGGCACTAGCGGGGCCCCTAGCACAGATACGCAGTATTTT
>TRBJ1-2|NA|NA|15|TRBV6-5
CASIPGRAGNYGYTF
TGTGCCAGCATCCCTGGCAGGGCCGGAAACTATGGCTACACCTTC
>TRBJ2-3|NA|NA|15|TRBV19
CASSIYPSITDTQYF
TGTGCCAGTAGTATCTATCCTAGTATAACAGATACGCAGTATTTT
>TRBJ2-2|NA|NA|16|TRBV24-1
CATSDFRARVRGELFF
TGTGCCACCAGTGATTTCAGGGCCCGGGTGAGGGGGGAGCTGTTTTTT
>TRBJ1-3|NA|NA|21|TRBV21-1
CASSKDELGGSFVDSGNTIYF
TGTGCCAGCAGCAAAGATGAATTGGGTGGGTCCTTTGTAGACTCTGGAAACACCATATATTTT
>TRBJ2-7|NA|NA|13|TRBV20-1
CSASKRVSDEQYF
TGCAGTGCTAGTAAGCGTGTTTCTGACGAGCAGTACTTC
>TRBJ1-1|NA|TRBD1|16|TRBV6-6
CASSNGGQAGDTEAFF
TGTGCCAGCAGCAACGGAGGACAGGCCGGGGATACTGAAGCTTTCTTT
>TRBJ1-6|NA|TRBD1|17|TRBV19
CASSSYSGTGENSPLHF
TGTGCCAGTAGTTCCTACTCCGGGACAGGGGAAAATTCACCCCTCCACTTT
>TRBJ1-4|NA|NA|14|TRBV5-1
CASSLVGVGEKLFF
TGCGCCAGCAGCTTGGTAGGGGTAGGGGAAAAACTGTTTTTT
>TRBJ1-1|NA|TRBD1|15|TRBV4-1
CASSPGQVEGTEAFF
TGCGCCAGCAGCCCCGGACAGGTGGAAGGTACTGAAGCTTTCTTT
>TRBJ1-1|NA|TRBD1|13|TRBV4-2
CASSQGGQTEAFF
TGTGCCAGCAGCCAGGGGGGACAGACCGAAGCTTTCTTT
>TRBJ1-2|NA|NA|16|TRBV21-1
CASLRGEGSANYGYTF
TGTGCCAGCCTAAGGGGGGAAGGGAGTGCTAACTATGGCTACACCTTC
>TRBJ1-3|NA|NA|15|TRBV9
CASSVIGLSGNTIYF
TGTGCCAGCAGCGTAATAGGTCTCTCTGGAAACACCATATATTTT
>TRBJ1-1|NA|NA|15|TRBV7-3
CASSLTFAPNTEAFF
TGTGCCAGCAGCTTAACGTTTGCGCCAAACACTGAAGCTTTCTTT
>TRBJ2-3|NA|NA|15|TRBV29-1
CSVPGLFLAVDTQYF
TGCAGCGTCCCTGGACTGTTTTTAGCGGTAGATACGCAGTATTTT